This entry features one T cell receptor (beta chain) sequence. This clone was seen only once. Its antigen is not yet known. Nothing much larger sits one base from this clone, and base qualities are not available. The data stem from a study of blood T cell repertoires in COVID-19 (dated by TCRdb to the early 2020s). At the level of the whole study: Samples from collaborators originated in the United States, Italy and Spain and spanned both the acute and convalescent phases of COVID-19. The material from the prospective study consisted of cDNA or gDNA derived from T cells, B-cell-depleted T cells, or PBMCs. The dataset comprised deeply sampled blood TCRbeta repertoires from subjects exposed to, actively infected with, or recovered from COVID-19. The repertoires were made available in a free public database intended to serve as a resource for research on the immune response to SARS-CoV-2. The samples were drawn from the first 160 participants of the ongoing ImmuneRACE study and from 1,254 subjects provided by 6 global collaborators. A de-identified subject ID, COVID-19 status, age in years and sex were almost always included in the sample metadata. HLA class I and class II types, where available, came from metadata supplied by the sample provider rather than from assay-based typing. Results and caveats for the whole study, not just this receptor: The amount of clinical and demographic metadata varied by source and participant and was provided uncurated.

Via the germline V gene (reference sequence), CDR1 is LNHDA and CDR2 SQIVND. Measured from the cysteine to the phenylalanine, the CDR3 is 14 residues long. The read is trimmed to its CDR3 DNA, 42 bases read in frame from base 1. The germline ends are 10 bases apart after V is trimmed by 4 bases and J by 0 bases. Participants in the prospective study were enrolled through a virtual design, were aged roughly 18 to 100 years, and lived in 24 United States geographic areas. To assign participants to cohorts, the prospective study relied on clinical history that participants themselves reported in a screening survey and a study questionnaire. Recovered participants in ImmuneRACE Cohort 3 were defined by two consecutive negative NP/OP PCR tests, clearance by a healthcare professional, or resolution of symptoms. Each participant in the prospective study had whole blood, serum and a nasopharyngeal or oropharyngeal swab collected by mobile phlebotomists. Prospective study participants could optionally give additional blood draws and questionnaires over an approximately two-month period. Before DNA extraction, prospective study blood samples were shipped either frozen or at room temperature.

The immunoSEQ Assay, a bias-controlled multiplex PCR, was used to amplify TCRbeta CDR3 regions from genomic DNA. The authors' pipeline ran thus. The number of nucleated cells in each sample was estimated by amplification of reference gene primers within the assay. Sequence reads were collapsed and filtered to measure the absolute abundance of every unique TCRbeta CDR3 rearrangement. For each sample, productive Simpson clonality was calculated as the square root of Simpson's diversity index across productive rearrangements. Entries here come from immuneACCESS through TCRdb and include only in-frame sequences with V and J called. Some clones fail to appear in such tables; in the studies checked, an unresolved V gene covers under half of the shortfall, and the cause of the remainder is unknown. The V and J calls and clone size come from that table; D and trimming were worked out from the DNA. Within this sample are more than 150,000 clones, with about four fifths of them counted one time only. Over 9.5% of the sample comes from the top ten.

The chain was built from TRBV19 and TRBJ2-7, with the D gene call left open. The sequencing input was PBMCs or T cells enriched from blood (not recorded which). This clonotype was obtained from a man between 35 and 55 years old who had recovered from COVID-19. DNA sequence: TGTGCCAGTAGTAACTTATCCCGCTCCTACGAGCAGTACTTC. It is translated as CASSNLSRSYEQYF.